This entry concerns a single T cell receptor beta chain. The data stem from a study of blood T cell repertoires in COVID-19. The CDR3 runs to 13 residues. CDR1 and CDR2 (germline): LNHNV, YYDKDF (reference sequence). V gave up 0 bases and J gave up 4 bases, with 6 bases separating them. Assay used: immunoSEQ multiplex PCR; TCRdb lists only in-frame clones, some missing. The sample has roughly 150,000 clones, 86% seen once; the top ten hold about 4.1%. Sequenced material: PBMCs or T cells enriched from blood (not recorded which). The clonotype comes from a man aged 50 to 59 who had recovered from COVID-19. This sequence joins TRBV15 and TRBJ1-2, with D unclear. CDR3 sequence reads: CATSRDRGYGYTF. The CDR3 bases are TGTGCCACCAGCAGAGATCGGGGCTATGGCTACACCTTC.